This TCR beta chain was found in a study of blood T cell repertoires in COVID-19. Study as a whole: The United States, Italy and Spain were the sources of the acute and convalescent COVID-19 samples. T cells, B-cell-depleted T cells, or PBMCs supplied cDNA or gDNA.

Trimming shortened V by 4 bases and J by 4 bases, and 15 bases separated the two germline ends. The CDR3 has 15 amino acids. The germline gives CDR1 SGHRS, CDR2 YFSETQ. Some clones are missing from TCRdb's copy, which holds only in-frame ones; the method was immunoSEQ multiplex PCR. The table lists some 130,000 clones, around 89% of them singletons, with around 19% in the top ten. This chain connects TRBV5-1 to TRBJ2-1; a weak D match, TRBD2 (6 bases). The sequencing input was peripheral blood. This TCR was recovered from a man aged 45-65 years with active or convalescent COVID-19. CDR3 protein: CASSAGLNLYNEQFF. Written as DNA, the CDR3 is TGCGCCAGCAGCGCGGGACTCAACCTTTACAATGAGCAGTTCTTC.